These 21 T cell receptor beta chains originate from one sample sequenced in a study of blood T cell repertoires in COVID-19. Measured with immunoSEQ multiplex PCR; TCRdb has only the in-frame clones, and not every one. Among 300,000 to 400,000 clones listed, more than 90% were seen once. Sequenced input: PBMCs or T cells enriched from blood (not recorded which). These receptors were collected from a man in his 60s who had recovered from COVID-19.

This chain connects TRBV21-1 to TRBJ2-1; TRBD1, the D gene given by the table, was not confirmed from the DNA. TRBV21-1 is assigned pseudogene status. This CDR3 is 19 amino acids long. CDR3: CASSIGQGTRLSSYNEQFF. CDR3 DNA sequence: TGTGCCAGCAGCATAGGACAGGGAACGAGGTTAAGCTCCTACAATGAGCAGTTCTTC.

The chain joins TRBV5-4 to TRBJ2-2, with 9 bases identical to TRBD2. Germline V gene data show CDR1 as SGHNT and CDR2 as YYREEE (reference sequence). The CDR3 sequence is 15 residues long. Trimming removed 1 base from V and 7 bases from J; junction bases left unmatched: 5. Here the CDR3 DNA reads TGTGCCAGCAGCTTGCCCGGACTAGCGAGCGGGGAGCTGTTTTTT. Translated: CASSLPGLASGELFF.

The CDR3 nucleotides read TGTGCCAGCAGCTTGTTGGACGGGGGGAACACCATATATTTT. Translated, it gives CASSLLDGGNTIYF. The gene calls are TRBV5-4 and TRBJ1-3, with a possible D match to TRBD1 (5 bases). V was cut by 1 base and J by 7 bases, with 12 bases left in between. The CDR3 is made up of 14 amino acids. Germline V gives CDR1 SGHNT, CDR2 YYREEE (reference sequence). The variable domain in full, with the rest retrieved from reference TRBV5-4 and TRBJ1-3, is ETGVTQSPTHLIKTRGQQVTLRCSSQSGHNTVSWYQQALGQGPQFIFQYYREEENGRGNFPPRFSGLQFPNYSSELNVNALELDDSALYLCASSLLDGGNTIYFGEGSWLTVV.

The rearrangement uses TRBV30 and TRBJ2-3; TRBD2 matches 11 bases. J was trimmed by 0 bases and V by 1 base; bases with no gene match: 6. This CDR3 spans 17 amino acids. The germline V gene encodes CDR1 GTSNPN and CDR2 SVGIG (reference sequence). CDR3 in DNA: TGTGCCTGGAGTGCCCCGGGACTAGCGGCTAGCACAGATACGCAGTATTTT. Residues: CAWSAPGLAASTDTQYF.

Only one count was recorded for this clone. The chain uses TRBV27 and TRBJ2-3; 15 bases are shared with TRBD2. This CDR3 contains 19 residues. Losses at the gene ends were 2 bases for V and 2 bases for J; bases not matched to a gene: 8. Looked up from germline, CDR1 is MNHEY and CDR2 is SMNVEV (reference sequence). CDR3 sequence: CASSLPTGLAGGNTDTQYF. The CDR3 DNA reads as TGTGCCAGCAGTTTACCTACGGGACTAGCGGGAGGAAACACAGATACGCAGTATTTT.

The chain combines TRBV11-1 with TRBJ1-6; D possibly corresponds to TRBD1 (5 bases). Germline V gives CDR1 SGHAT, CDR2 FQDESV (reference sequence). Trimming removed 8 bases at V and 5 bases at J, with 13 bases between. The CDR3 is made up of 14 amino acids. CDR3 sequence (DNA): TGTGCCAGCCGGCGGGGGGTCCATAATTCACCCCTCCACTTT. The encoded protein is CASRRGVHNSPLHF.

V is TRBV6-5 and J is TRBJ1-1; D not certain. V lost 2 bases and J 0 bases, leaving 10 bases between the germline ends. Germline V lookup: CDR1 MNHEY, CDR2 SVGAGI. The CDR3 sequence is 15 residues long. The CDR3 reads CASSYRGGMNTEAFF. CDR3 nucleotides: TGTGCCAGCAGTTACCGGGGAGGGATGAACACTGAAGCTTTCTTT.

The chain combines TRBV4-3 with TRBJ2-1; the D gene is possibly TRBD1 (5 bases). Per the germline V gene, CDR1 is LGHNA and CDR2 is YSLEER. With 4 bases removed from V and 8 bases from J, the gap between germline ends came to 21 bases. This CDR3 has 16 residues. CDR3 amino acids: CASSLYRQTAGYEQFF. DNA for the CDR3: TGCGCCAGCAGCCTCTATCGACAGACAGCCGGTTATGAGCAGTTCTTC.

V gene TRBV9 combines with J gene TRBJ2-7, with D tentatively TRBD2 (5 bases). CDR1 is SGDLS and CDR2 is YYNGEE in the germline V gene. Trimming took 4 bases from V and 2 from J, leaving 13 bases between them. The CDR3 length is 14 residues. CDR3 sequence (DNA): TGTGCCAGCAGCACGACACCCGGGACCTACGAGCAGTACTTC. Encoded protein: CASSTTPGTYEQYF.

The J gene is TRBJ2-7, the V gene TRBV10-3, with D perhaps matching TRBD1 (6 bases). CDR3 length: 16 amino acids. With 4 bases removed from V and 3 bases from J, the gap between germline ends came to 19 bases. Per the germline V gene, CDR1 is ENHRY and CDR2 is SYGVKD. CDR3 amino acids: CAISVPNRGHGYEQYF. The CDR3 DNA is TGTGCCATCAGTGTCCCTAATAGGGGACACGGCTACGAGCAGTACTTC.

This clone was recorded a few times. The rearrangement joins TRBV27 to TRBJ1-6; perhaps TRBD1 as D (5 bases). Germline V gives CDR1 MNHEY, CDR2 SMNVEV (reference sequence). Trimming removed 5 bases from V and 6 bases from J, with 14 bases in between. The length of the CDR3 is 15 residues. CDR3 DNA: TGTGCCAGCAGTCCCCTATGGGGGGTTAATTCACCCCTCCACTTT. Translated, it gives CASSPLWGVNSPLHF.

The chain carries TRBV27 and TRBJ2-1; TRBD2 is a possible D gene (5 bases). Per germline, CDR1 MNHEY and CDR2 SMNVEV (reference sequence). With 8 bases removed from V and 1 base from J, the gap between germline ends came to 15 bases. This CDR3 comprises 15 residues. The CDR3 DNA is TGTGCCAGCCGATCTGGAGGAGGATCCTACAATGAGCAGTTCTTC. Amino acids: CASRSGGGSYNEQFF.

The rearrangement joins TRBV28 to TRBJ1-2, with D unresolved. Germline values: CDR1 MDHEN, CDR2 SYDVKM. V lost 11 bases and J lost 6, with 19 bases in between. The CDR3 length is 13 residues. This CDR3 reads CASQATSTNGYTF. DNA for the CDR3: TGTGCCTCCCAGGCCACTAGTACGAATGGCTACACCTTC.

The chain employs TRBV7-9 and TRBJ1-5; the D is unclear. Germline V gives CDR1 SEHNR, CDR2 FQNEAQ (reference sequence). Trimming took 3 bases from V and 3 from J, leaving 3 bases between them. The length of the CDR3 is 12 residues. This CDR3 is CASSFYNQPQHF. As DNA, the CDR3 is TGTGCCAGCAGCTTTTACAATCAGCCCCAGCATTTT. Together with reference TRBV7-9 and TRBJ1-5, the CDR3 gives the full variable domain: DTGVSQNPRHKITKRGQNVTFRCDPISEHNRLYWYRQTLGQGPEFLTYFQNEAQLEKSRLLSDRFSAERPKGSFSTLEIQRTEQGDSAMYLCASSFYNQPQHFGDGTRLSIL.

V and J are TRBV7-2 and TRBJ1-6; D remains unclear. There are 16 residues in the CDR3. V lost 5 bases and J lost 3, with 14 bases in between. Germline V gene lookup returns CDR1 SGHTA and CDR2 FQGNSA. CDR3 sequence: CASSIIAENYNSPLHF. For the CDR3, the DNA is TGTGCCAGCAGCATCATAGCGGAAAACTATAATTCACCCCTCCACTTT. The variable domain in full, with the rest retrieved from reference TRBV7-2 and TRBJ1-6, is GAGVSQSPSNKVTEKGKDVELRCDPISGHTALYWYRQSLGQGLEFLIYFQGNSAPDKSGLPSDRFSAERTGGSVSTLTIQRTQQEDSAVYLCASSIIAENYNSPLHFGNGTRLTVT.

This clone was found many times. The V gene is TRBV28, the J gene TRBJ2-6; the match to TRBD2 covers 13 bases. Germline values: CDR1 MDHEN, CDR2 SYDVKM. J was trimmed by 4 bases and V by 6 bases; bases with no gene match: 12. This CDR3 contains 19 residues. The CDR3 loop is CASRTRTSGRALGANVLTF. The CDR3 DNA reads as TGTGCCAGCAGAACTCGAACTAGCGGGAGGGCTCTCGGGGCCAACGTCCTGACTTTC.

The chain joins TRBV5-4 to TRBJ1-6; 8 positions agree with TRBD1. The CDR3 contains 14 residues. The V segment lost 5 bases and the J segment 6 bases; nucleotides outside the gene matches: 4. CDR1 is SGHNT, CDR2 YYREEE, per germline (reference sequence). The CDR3 reads CASRAGTGNSPLHF. The CDR3 DNA is TGTGCCAGCAGGGCCGGGACAGGTAATTCACCCCTCCACTTT.

The count of this clone is one. The chain joins TRBV6-5 to TRBJ1-1; D unclear. Germline V CDR1 and CDR2: MNHEY, SVGAGI. The CDR3 length is 14 residues. With 10 bases removed from V and 0 bases from J, the gap between germline ends came to 15 bases. The CDR3 region is CATYQAAMNTEAFF. The CDR3 DNA sequence: TGTGCCACCTACCAGGCAGCAATGAACACTGAAGCTTTCTTT.

The chain is built from TRBV4-2 and TRBJ2-5; D unclear. The germline V and J ends were trimmed by 4 bases and 7 bases, with 10 bases remaining between them. This CDR3 is built from 12 residues. Germline lookup yields CDR1 LGHNA and CDR2 YNFKEQ. The DNA of the CDR3 is TGTGCCAGCAGCCTGCAAACCGGGACCCAGTACTTC. Protein product: CASSLQTGTQYF.

The V and J genes are TRBV5-1 and TRBJ1-6; D not certain. The germline CDR1 and CDR2 sequences are SGHRS and YFSETQ. Trimming left V 1 base short and J 7 bases short, with 9 bases between. The CDR3 has 14 amino acids. The CDR3 sequence is CASSLRNGNSPLHF. DNA for the CDR3: TGCGCCAGCAGCTTGAGGAACGGGAATTCACCCCTCCACTTT.

The rearrangement links TRBV7-2 to TRBJ2-6; D is ambiguous. Trimming pared 3 bases from V and 0 bases from J, leaving 3 bases between. The CDR3 sequence is 14 residues long. The V gene's germline CDR1 is SGHTA and CDR2 FQGNSA. CDR3 bases: TGTGCCAGCAGCTTCGGCTCTGGGGCCAACGTCCTGACTTTC. This gives the protein CASSFGSGANVLTF.